One sample yielded the 24 T cell receptor beta chains listed below, sequenced in a study of control samples from healthy donors and cancer patients. The table came from immunoSEQ multiplex PCR; TCRdb's copy has only in-frame clones and leaves some out. The table shows about 180,000 clones, with roughly nine tenths occurring only once. Sequenced sample: blood. All receptors derive from a man aged 30-40 years in good health.

This clone has only one observation. The CDR3 loop reads CASSIGTRTGGLEQYF. The DNA of the CDR3 is TGTGCCAGTAGTATCGGTACCAGGACAGGGGGCCTCGAGCAGTACTTC. The chain employs TRBV19 and TRBJ2-7, with 11 bases aligning to TRBD1. Germline V lookup: CDR1 LNHDA, CDR2 SQIVND (reference sequence). Trimming took 3 bases from V and 6 from J; bases not matched to a gene: 10. This CDR3 spans 16 amino acids.

V usage is TRBV6-6 and J usage is TRBJ1-5; a weak D match, TRBD1 (6 bases). There are 13 residues in the CDR3. Germline V CDR1 and CDR2: MNHNY, SVGAGI (reference sequence). V was clipped by 6 bases and J by 2 bases, with 8 bases between them. CDR3 bases: TGTGCCAGCAGCGACAGGCGCAATCAGCCCCAGCATTTT. It codes for CASSDRRNQPQHF.

V usage is TRBV18 and J usage is TRBJ1-1; D gene uncertain. Germline CDR1 is KGHSH and CDR2 is LQKENI. The germline V and J ends were trimmed by 2 bases and 1 base, with 5 bases remaining between them. The length of the CDR3 is 13 residues. The CDR3 DNA follows: TGTGCCAGCTCACCAATACCGAACACTGAAGCTTTCTTT. It encodes CASSPIPNTEAFF.

This clone occurred a few times. V and J are TRBV19 and TRBJ1-5, with D maybe TRBD1 (5 bases). Germline V gene sequence: CDR1 LNHDA, CDR2 SQIVND (reference sequence). This CDR3 comprises 10 residues. The V end lost 11 bases, the J end lost 7 bases, and 9 bases lay between the germline ends. The CDR3 reads CARGRQPQHF. The DNA of the CDR3 is TGTGCCCGGGGCCGGCAGCCCCAGCATTTT.

This chain links TRBV19 with TRBJ2-1, with D hard to call. CDR3 size: 14 residues. The V gene's germline CDR1 is LNHDA and CDR2 SQIVND (reference sequence). V lost 3 bases, J lost 6 bases, and 12 bases lay in between. The CDR3 loop reads CASSISLLSNEQFF. The CDR3 coding sequence is TGTGCCAGTAGTATCAGCCTCCTGAGCAATGAGCAGTTCTTC.

This chain connects TRBV9 to TRBJ2-2; 14 bases fit TRBD2. Unmatched junction bases numbered 6, after V lost 0 bases and J lost 8 bases. Germline assignment: CDR1 SGDLS and CDR2 YYNGEE. The CDR3 spans 17 residues. CDR3 nucleotides: TGTGCCAGCAGCGTAGCTGCGGGACTAGCGGGAGAAGGGGAGCTGTTTTTT. Its translation is CASSVAAGLAGEGELFF.

The chain couples TRBV28 to TRBJ2-1; 14 bases agree with TRBD2. Germline V gives CDR1 MDHEN, CDR2 SYDVKM. V trimming: 5 bases; J trimming: 12 bases; junction bases outside the gene matches: 9. This CDR3 region has 15 residues. CDR3 amino acids: CASSPRTSGGPRQFF. The CDR3 DNA follows: TGTGCCAGCAGTCCCCGGACTAGCGGGGGGCCAAGGCAGTTCTTC.

This clone was seen just once. The chain has TRBV24-1 and TRBJ2-2; D is unclear. CDR3 length: 15 residues. The V gene's germline CDR1 is KGHDR and CDR2 SFDVKD. V lost 3 bases to trimming and J lost 4 bases, with 11 bases between them. CDR3 sequence (DNA): TGTGCCACCAGTGATACAAAACACGCCACCGGGGAGCTGTTTTTT. Amino acid sequence: CATSDTKHATGELFF.

The V and J genes are TRBV21-1 and TRBJ2-7; no DNA check was done on the table's D call, TRBD2. TRBV21-1 is an annotated pseudogene. The CDR3 consists of 15 residues. The CDR3 nucleotides are TGTGCCAGCAGCAATGTAGCGGGAGATTTCTACGAGCAGTACTTC. This codes for CASSNVAGDFYEQYF.

V and J are TRBV28 and TRBJ2-2; D might be TRBD1 or TRBD2, each matching 5 bases. V was clipped by 8 bases and J by 0 bases, with 22 bases between them. Germline V gene data show CDR1 as MDHEN and CDR2 as SYDVKM. The CDR3 length is 18 residues. CDR3 bases: TGTGCCAGCGGACAACCGGACTGGATCCGCGCGAACACCGGGGAGCTGTTTTTT. Protein sequence: CASGQPDWIRANTGELFF.

V gene TRBV7-9 combines with J gene TRBJ2-7, with D perhaps TRBD2 (5 bases). Between the trimmed V and J ends, which lost 4 bases and 8 bases, there was a span of 21 bases. The CDR3 totals 15 residues. Germline CDR1 is SEHNR and CDR2 is FQNEAQ (reference sequence). The CDR3, as DNA: TGTGCCAGCAGCTCTTCAGGACTTCCCGAATACAAGCAGTACTTC. Protein: CASSSSGLPEYKQYF.

J is TRBJ2-2 and V is TRBV5-1, with 11 bases matching TRBD2. CDR3 length: 15 amino acids. Germline V CDR1 and CDR2: SGHRS, YFSETQ. V lost 3 bases to trimming and J lost 4 bases; unmatched junction nucleotides: 2. The CDR3 is CASSWGTSGTGELFF. In nucleotides, the CDR3 is TGCGCCAGCAGCTGGGGGACTAGCGGCACCGGGGAGCTGTTTTTT.

This clone was detected only once. The chain is built from TRBV28 and TRBJ1-1; D is unresolved. Germline assignment: CDR1 MDHEN and CDR2 SYDVKM. The CDR3 is 13 residues long. The V and J ends lost 4 bases and 6 bases respectively, with 12 bases between them. The CDR3 is CASSWAAPPEAFF. CDR3 DNA sequence: TGTGCCAGCAGTTGGGCGGCCCCGCCTGAAGCTTTCTTT.

The chain uses TRBV28 and TRBJ1-6; a possible D gene is TRBD1 (6 bases). Germline CDR1 and CDR2: MDHEN and SYDVKM. Deletions cut 9 bases from V and 0 bases from J, with 12 bases between. CDR3 length: 15 residues. The CDR3 DNA reads as TGTGCCAGTCGGACAGTAAGCTCCTATAATTCACCCCTCCACTTT. It codes for CASRTVSSYNSPLHF.

V gene TRBV10-3 combines with J gene TRBJ2-7; D call uncertain. In germline, CDR1 is ENHRY, CDR2 SYGVKD. Trimming stripped 0 bases from V and 6 bases from J, with 18 bases between. The CDR3 runs 16 residues. The CDR3, as DNA: TGTGCCATCAGTGAGTCTCAATCCATGAGTGAAGTCGAGCAGTACTTC. Encoded protein: CAISESQSMSEVEQYF.

The chain recombines TRBV27 with TRBJ1-2; 11 nucleotides line up with TRBD1. The germline CDR1 and CDR2 sequences are MNHEY and SMNVEV (reference sequence). V lost 7 bases, J lost 0 bases, and 10 bases stayed unmatched. CDR3 size: 17 residues. The CDR3: CASTDLGQGGPNYGYTF. The CDR3 coding sequence is TGTGCCAGCACCGACCTGGGACAGGGGGGGCCTAACTATGGCTACACCTTC.

This chain links TRBV21-1 with TRBJ2-7; the table names TRBD1, a call not compared with the DNA. TRBV21-1 is tagged as a pseudogene. The CDR3 is 17 residues long. The CDR3 sequence is CASSKGFPLGQSYEQYF. CDR3 DNA sequence: TGTGCCAGCAGCAAAGGGTTTCCCCTTGGACAGTCCTACGAGCAGTACTTC.

This clone was seen a single time. The chain couples TRBV28 to TRBJ2-7, with 12 nucleotides matching TRBD2. V trimming: 6 bases; J trimming: 5 bases; junction bases outside the gene matches: 8. Germline V gene data show CDR1 as MDHEN and CDR2 as SYDVKM. CDR3 length equals 15 residues. CDR3 coding DNA: TGTGCCAGCAGGGTGACTAGCGGGAGAGTCCACGAGCAGTACTTC. This codes for CASRVTSGRVHEQYF.

The V call is TRBV4-2, the J call TRBJ1-6; a possible D gene is TRBD1 (5 bases). This CDR3 contains 15 residues. The V end was cut by 0 bases, the J end by 6 bases, with 9 bases between. Germline CDR1 reads LGHNA; CDR2 reads YNFKEQ. As DNA, the CDR3 is TGTGCCAGCAGCCAAGAATCGGGGGGTAATTCACCCCTCCACTTT. Residues: CASSQESGGNSPLHF.

The rearrangement uses TRBV28 and TRBJ1-1; no firm D call. Germline values: CDR1 MDHEN, CDR2 SYDVKM. The length of the CDR3 is 12 residues. The V end lost 7 bases, the J end lost 6 bases, and 12 bases lay between the germline ends. This CDR3 is CASTGGHSEAFF. The DNA for the CDR3 is TGTGCCAGCACGGGAGGTCACTCTGAAGCTTTCTTT.

The CDR3 here is CASSWGLTEAFF. CDR3 nucleotides: TGTGCCAGCAGCTGGGGACTGACTGAAGCTTTCTTT. The rearrangement uses TRBV7-2 and TRBJ1-1, with D tentatively TRBD1 (5 bases). The CDR3 is 12 amino acids. Germline CDR1 reads SGHTA; CDR2 reads FQGNSA. V lost 4 bases and J 5 bases, leaving 8 bases between the germline ends.

The chain carries TRBV6-5 and TRBJ2-7; 7 bases agree with TRBD2. CDR3 length equals 13 residues. The germline gives CDR1 MNHEY, CDR2 SVGAGI. The ends lost 6 bases at V and 0 bases at J; junction bases unmatched: 2. CDR3 sequence reads: CASRGDYSYEQYF. The CDR3, as DNA: TGTGCCAGCAGGGGGGACTACTCCTACGAGCAGTACTTC.

The chain recombines TRBV30 with TRBJ1-1; no clear D gene. Trimming cost V 5 bases and J 4 bases, with 11 bases left between them. The CDR3 has 12 residues. Per germline, CDR1 GTSNPN and CDR2 SVGIG (reference sequence). CDR3 region: CAWEGAGTEAFF. Written as DNA, the CDR3 is TGTGCCTGGGAGGGCGCGGGCACTGAAGCTTTCTTT.

V is TRBV5-6 and J is TRBJ2-1, with D possibly being TRBD2 (6 bases). This CDR3 spans 18 amino acids. Deletions cut 0 bases from V and 5 bases from J, with 21 bases between. Germline CDR1 reads SGHDT; CDR2 reads YYEEEE. The CDR3 here is CASSLEGVPSGPNNEQFF. The CDR3 DNA reads TGTGCCAGCAGCTTGGAAGGGGTGCCCAGCGGGCCTAACAATGAGCAGTTCTTC. The entire variable domain, with the rest obtained from reference TRBV5-6 and TRBJ2-1, is as follows: DAGVTQSPTHLIKTRGQQVTLRCSPKSGHDTVSWYQQALGQGPQFIFQYYEEEERQRGNFPDRFSGHQFPNYSSELNVNALLLGDSALYLCASSLEGVPSGPNNEQFFGPGTRLTVL.